This TCR beta chain originates from a study of T cells in Graves' hyperthyroidism and ophthalmopathy. Study-wide results and caveats: In blood, most of the thyroid clonotypes expanded above 0.001 were also present.

Germline CDR1 and CDR2: SGHVS and FQNEAQ. The CDR3 loop spans 15 amino acids. Trimming pared 1 base from V and 2 bases from J, leaving 9 bases between. With a duration under 2 months, the hyperthyroidism was newly diagnosed in patients aged 18 to 65. Together with thyroid ultrasound, orbital computed tomography, serum thyroxine and TRAb, clinical symptoms were used for diagnoses. This clonotype was counted ten times or more. What it binds is unknown. TCR beta CDR3 region amplification was performed from RNA transcripts. First-round RT-PCR targeting the TCR CDR3 was performed with the HTBI primer set. Each CDR3 protein is one row after TCRdb ran MiXCR on the multiplex PCR reads. The data show 300,000 or so distinct CDR3 sequences, with roughly 23% seen just once and 50% held by the top ten.

Sequencing was done on a sample of blood. The TCR sequence derives from a woman aged 50 to 60 with Graves' hyperthyroidism. The chain couples TRBV7-8 to TRBJ1-5, with D unclear. CDR3 in amino acids: CASSLGGSGNQPQHF. The CDR3, as DNA: TGTGCCAGCAGCTTAGGAGGGTCGGGCAATCAGCCCCAGCATTTT.